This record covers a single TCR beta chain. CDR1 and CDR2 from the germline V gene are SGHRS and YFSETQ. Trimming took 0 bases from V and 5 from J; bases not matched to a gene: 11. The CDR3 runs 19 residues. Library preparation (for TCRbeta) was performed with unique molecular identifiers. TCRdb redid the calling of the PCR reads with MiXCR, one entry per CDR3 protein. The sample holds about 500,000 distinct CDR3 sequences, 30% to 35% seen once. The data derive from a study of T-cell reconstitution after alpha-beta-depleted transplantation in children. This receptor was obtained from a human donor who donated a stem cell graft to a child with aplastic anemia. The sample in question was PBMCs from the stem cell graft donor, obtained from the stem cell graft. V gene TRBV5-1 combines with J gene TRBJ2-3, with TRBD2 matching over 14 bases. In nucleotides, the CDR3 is TGCGCCAGCAGCTTGGATAGGGCGCCGGGACTAGCGGGAGTAGATACGCAGTATTTT. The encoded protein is CASSLDRAPGLAGVDTQYF.